Reported below is one T cell receptor beta chain. The antigen it binds to is not known. Per-base quality was not reported, and no clone a single base away is much larger than it. An Illumina MiSeq was used to sequence the TCRbeta libraries, yielding an average of approximately 39,000 productive templates per sample. TCRbeta CDR3 libraries were generated with the immunoSEQ assay using multiplex PCR amplification. Under the source paper's analysis protocol: Repertoire diversity was calculated as previously defined, with values near 0 taken to indicate extremely monoclonal samples. In TCRdb, the immuneACCESS table is reduced to in-frame sequences with V and J assigned. These tables do not hold every clone; where another copy was compared, an unresolved V gene accounts for under half, and the others remain unexplained. V and J calls and clone size follow that table, whereas D and trimming were derived from the DNA. The sample table contains tens of thousands of clones; only one count was recorded for about 94% of them. Approximately 6.5% of the sample goes to the ten largest clones.

This sample is drawn from a study of STAT3 mutations in large granular lymphocyte leukemia (dated by TCRdb to the late 2010s). Concerning the study at large: Canonical activating STAT3 mutations were detected in roughly half of the longitudinally sequenced T-LGLL patients. As controls, the study also included longitudinal sequencing of a couple of patients with natural killer LGL leukemia. Patients were sequenced at roughly 4 time points on average, with the number of samplings per patient ranging from 2 to 8. From an initial cohort of roughly 210 LGL patients, around 17 representative T-LGLL cases were picked for longitudinal TCRbeta and STAT3 sequencing. More than half of T-LGLL patients received one or more immunosuppressive therapy regimens, with hematologic response in roughly 41% of those treated. Patients with T-cell large granular lymphocyte leukemia underwent serial deep sequencing of TCRbeta CDR3 and STAT3 to reconstruct clonal hierarchy and dynamics.

The CDR3 starts with the cysteine, ends with the phenylalanine, and has 14 residues. Only the CDR3 DNA is retained, 42 bases long and in frame from the first base. Cut back by 4 bases and 4 bases, the V and J ends lie 16 bases apart. According to the germline V gene (reference sequence), CDR1 reads GTSNPN and CDR2 reads SVGIG. The same DNA, extracted from blood mononuclear cells, served for both the TCR sequencing and the STAT3 sequencing. The research as a whole found: Because codominant clonotypes persisted in some patients, a small but highly pathogenic clone may have been missed. At least one immunodominant TCRbeta clonotype was identified in every T-LGLL patient, and multiple immunodominant subclonotypes were identified in about half of the T-LGLL patients. TCR clonotype switching after therapy was seen in about 30% of the 18 patients, with all newly emerging clones being STAT3 wild type. Because no samples were available when a clone first appeared, clonal expansion was inferred from samplings taken at other points. In several patients, dominant TCR clone burden exceeded STAT3 mutant burden, suggesting STAT3 mutation arose secondarily within a pre-expanded clone. Linking therapy response to changes in TCR clonal burden was complicated by variable intervals between samplings and by differing treatment regimens.

This chain is built from TRBV30 and TRBJ1-2; the D segment cannot be called with confidence. The origin of this receptor is a middle-aged man with T-cell large granular lymphocyte leukemia. Some clones in this sample may be carry-over from other donors' samples. The age is the age at diagnosis. The specimen was peripheral blood mononuclear cells. The CDR3 amino acid sequence is: CAWKSSAVVYGYTF. DNA sequence: TGTGCCTGGAAGTCTTCGGCGGTTGTCTATGGCTACACCTTC.